The clone carrying this T cell receptor beta chain was observed a handful of times. Its antigen is as yet unknown. RNA transcripts were the template for amplifying TCR beta CDR3 regions. Initially, a first-round RT-PCR of the TCR CDR3 employed the HTBI primer set. Each CDR3 protein gets one entry after TCRdb re-called the multiplex PCR reads with MiXCR. The table includes more than 650,000 distinct CDR3 sequences, 14% detected once. These data belong to a study of T cells in Graves' hyperthyroidism and ophthalmopathy. Study-wide findings and caveats: The blood repertoire included most of the expanded thyroid clonotypes above 0.001.

CDR1 and CDR2 (germline): SGHVS, FQNEAQ. The trim removed 1 base at V and 5 bases at J, leaving 14 bases unmatched. The CDR3 has 19 residues. This sequence joins TRBV7-8 and TRBJ2-2, with 9 bases identical to TRBD2. Sequenced material: blood. This clonotype was obtained from a woman between 18 and 29 years old with Graves' hyperthyroidism. The CDR3 here is CASSLGRVAGERKTGELFF. CDR3 DNA: TGTGCCAGCAGCTTAGGTCGGGTAGCGGGAGAACGGAAGACCGGGGAGCTGTTTTTT.